The present T cell receptor (beta chain) was sequenced within a study of T cells after yellow fever vaccination (dated by TCRdb to between 2019 and 2020). For context, the study as a whole: The SMART-Seq v4 Ultra Low Input RNA kit was used to prepare libraries from fractions with low cell numbers. To track T-cell clones before and after primary and booster YFV17D yellow fever vaccination, bulk TCR alpha and beta repertoires were sequenced longitudinally. Two healthy male donors, one aged 18 to 30 and one aged 30 to 40 years, were included in the cohort. Blood was drawn at multiple timepoints before and after primary and secondary immunization, with bulk PBMC replicates and cell subsets isolated. What the study reported, not specific to this receptor: After the booster, most of the clones that had expanded following primary vaccination were detected again (roughly 96% of CD4 and around 90% of CD8), which suggests that memory was broadly maintained. A small share of clonotypes was detected in both CD4 and CD8 compartments, with the overlap likely arising from convergent recombination. The secondary T-cell response was found to be weaker but faster than the primary response, with a peak reached on day 5 rather than on day 15. Computational filtering was required because FACS-sorted repertoires could contain abundant contaminating clonotypes from the bulk population. Because the study included only a couple of donors, the extent to which the findings can be generalized is limited.

According to the study, the label for this sample's treatment or condition signals: live attenuated yellow fever vaccine strain. PBMCs were isolated from peripheral blood using a standard Ficoll-Paque protocol. Dynabeads CD4 and CD8 positive selection kits were used to isolate the CD4 and CD8 T-cell fractions. RNA was extracted with TriZol from bulk PBMCs, CD4 and CD8 fractions, and dextramer-positive and dextramer-negative fractions. This clonotype occurred a few times. The antigen it recognizes is unknown. Base qualities are not recorded, but no much larger clone differs from it by a single base. CDR1 is given as SGHTA and CDR2 as FQGNSA, both from the germline V gene. V has 5 bases trimmed and J has 4 bases trimmed; junction bases matching no gene number 15. Counted from cysteine to phenylalanine, this CDR3 has 18 amino acids. The read is trimmed to its CDR3 DNA, 54 bases read in frame from base 1.

The sequencing machine was an Illumina NovaSeq 6000. Synthesis of TCR cDNA relied on 5'RACE template switching, a step that introduced a universal primer site along with unique molecular identifiers. cDNA synthesis was primed from both the TCR alpha and TCR beta constant segments. Library amplification involved two PCR steps, and the second step added sample barcodes and sequencing adapters. Libraries were sequenced on Illumina HiSeq 2500 (2x100 bp) or NovaSeq (2x150 bp). Per the source publication's procedure: Demultiplexing of reads and collapsing into UMI consensus sequences were performed with MIGEC, and V(D)J alignment was carried out with MiXCR. Using edgeR on replicate PBMC samples, clonotypes were called vaccine-responding if FDR was below 0.01 and the log2 fold change was above 5 up to day 15. Bulk clonotypes were assigned CD4 or CD8 identity according to which sequenced CD4 or CD8 repertoire held them at higher abundance. TCRdb's own reprocessing of the public reads used fastp at Q25 and MiXCR and kept productive beta chains. Here each entry gathers all rows of one CDR3 protein and keeps the most common genes and DNA. What appears here as the V and J calls and clone size reflects TCRdb's work, not the paper's. The sample has some 340,000 distinct CDR3 sequences on record, roughly 10% of them singletons. The top ten clonotypes cover roughly 3% of the sample.

Recombination joined TRBV7-2 with TRBJ2-3, with 10 bases matching TRBD2. The sequence was obtained from a man between 18 and 35 years old who received the YFV17D yellow fever vaccine. The input for sequencing was CD4+ T cells sorted from PBMCs, taken 45 days after the yellow fever booster vaccination. The CDR3 has the sequence CASSATLTSGGASDTQYF. The base sequence is TGTGCCAGCAGCGCCACCTTGACGAGCGGGGGGGCCTCAGATACGCAGTATTTT.